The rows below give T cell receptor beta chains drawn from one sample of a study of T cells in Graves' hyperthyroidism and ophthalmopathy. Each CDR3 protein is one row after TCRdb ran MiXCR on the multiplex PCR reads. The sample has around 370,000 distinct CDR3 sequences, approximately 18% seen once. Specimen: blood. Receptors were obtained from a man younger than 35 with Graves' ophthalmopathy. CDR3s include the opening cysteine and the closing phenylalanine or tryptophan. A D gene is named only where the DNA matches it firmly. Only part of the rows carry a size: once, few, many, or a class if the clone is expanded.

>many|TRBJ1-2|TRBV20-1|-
CSARDAPNYGYTF
TGCAGTGCTAGAGATGCACCTAACTATGGCTACACCTTC
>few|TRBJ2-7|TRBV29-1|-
CSVEDQGFYEQYF
TGCAGCGTTGAAGATCAGGGCTTCTACGAGCAGTACTTC
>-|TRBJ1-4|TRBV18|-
CASSQLGQYEKLFF
TGTGCCAGCTCGCAACTTGGACAGTACGAAAAACTGTTTTTT
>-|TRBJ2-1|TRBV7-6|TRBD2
CASSPGGAGYNEQFF
TGTGCCAGCAGCCCCGGGGGGGCAGGCTACAATGAGCAGTTCTTC
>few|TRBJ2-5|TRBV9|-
CASSSGRGGPQETQYF
TGTGCCAGCAGCTCTGGTAGGGGGGGGCCACAAGAGACCCAGTACTTC
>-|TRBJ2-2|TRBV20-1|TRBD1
CSARDRAGTVNTGELFF
TGCAGTGCTAGAGATCGTGCCGGGACAGTAAACACCGGGGAGCTGTTTTTT
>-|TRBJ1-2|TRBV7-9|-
CASSLDLLNYGYTF
TGTGCCAGCAGCTTAGATCTACTTAACTATGGCTACACCTTC
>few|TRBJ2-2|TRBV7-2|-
CASSLVRLGTGELFF
TGTGCCAGCAGCTTAGTAAGACTCGGGACCGGGGAGCTGTTTTTT
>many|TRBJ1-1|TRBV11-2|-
CASSLSPTENTEAFF
TGTGCCAGCAGCCTAAGCCCTACTGAGAACACTGAAGCTTTCTTT
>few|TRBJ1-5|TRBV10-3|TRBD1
CAISPGQGGHQPQHF
TGTGCCATCAGCCCGGGGCAGGGGGGTCATCAGCCCCAGCATTTT
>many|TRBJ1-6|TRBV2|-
CASSEGRVAGSPLHF
TGTGCCAGCAGTGAAGGGCGGGTGGCTGGTTCACCCCTCCACTTT
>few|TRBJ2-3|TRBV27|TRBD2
CASATSGGPSTDTQYF
TGTGCCAGCGCGACTAGCGGGGGCCCCAGCACAGATACGCAGTATTTT
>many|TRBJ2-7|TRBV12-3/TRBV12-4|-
CASSSSGVYEQYF
TGTGCCAGCAGTTCCTCGGGAGTTTACGAGCAGTACTTC
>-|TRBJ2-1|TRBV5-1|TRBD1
CASSLEGQGAGNEQFF
TGCGCCAGCAGCTTGGAGGGACAGGGGGCCGGCAATGAGCAGTTCTTC
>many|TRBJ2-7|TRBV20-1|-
CSASERRGGYEQYF
TGCAGTGCTAGTGAACGCAGGGGAGGCTACGAGCAGTACTTC
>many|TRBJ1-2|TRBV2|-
CASLAPQGNYGYTF
TGTGCCAGCCTTGCTCCTCAGGGGAACTATGGCTACACCTTC
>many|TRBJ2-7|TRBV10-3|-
CAISDGQSSSYEQYF
TGTGCCATCAGTGACGGACAGAGCTCCTCCTACGAGCAGTACTTC
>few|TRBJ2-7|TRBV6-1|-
CASSVGGGTYEQYF
TGTGCCAGCAGTGTCGGCGGAGGAACGTACGAGCAGTACTTC
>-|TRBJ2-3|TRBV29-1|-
CSVEDIRGITDTQYF
TGCAGCGTTGAAGATATTCGGGGGATCACAGATACGCAGTATTTT
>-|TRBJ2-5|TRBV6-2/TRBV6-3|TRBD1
CASKRTGATPEETQYF
TGTGCCAGCAAACGAACAGGGGCGACTCCTGAAGAGACCCAGTACTTC
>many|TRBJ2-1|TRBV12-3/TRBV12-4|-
CASSLRGASYNEQFF
TGTGCCAGCAGTTTACGAGGGGCATCCTACAATGAGCAGTTCTTC
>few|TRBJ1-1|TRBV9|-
CASSVMGANTEAFF
TGTGCCAGCAGCGTAATGGGGGCCAACACTGAAGCTTTCTTT
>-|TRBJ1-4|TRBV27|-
CASSLWGRAPEEKLFF
TGTGCCAGCAGTTTATGGGGCCGGGCTCCAGAGGAAAAACTGTTTTTT
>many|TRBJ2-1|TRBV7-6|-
CASGDSYNEQFF
TGTGCCAGCGGGGACTCCTACAATGAGCAGTTCTTC
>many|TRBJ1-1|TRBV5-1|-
CASSLVTVGNTEAFF
TGCGCCAGCAGCTTGGTGACAGTTGGGAACACTGAAGCTTTCTTT
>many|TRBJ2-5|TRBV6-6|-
CASSYSITGSQETQYF
TGTGCCAGCAGTTACTCGATCACGGGGAGCCAAGAGACCCAGTACTTC
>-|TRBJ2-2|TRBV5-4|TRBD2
CASSTSGGESKGELFF
TGTGCCAGCAGCACCAGCGGGGGGGAAAGCAAAGGGGAGCTGTTTTTT
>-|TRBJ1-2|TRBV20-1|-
CSARHSNYGYTF
TGCAGTGCAAGGCACTCTAACTATGGCTACACCTTC
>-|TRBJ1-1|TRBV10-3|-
CAISEEKAMNTEAFF
TGTGCCATCAGTGAAGAAAAGGCAATGAACACTGAAGCTTTCTTT
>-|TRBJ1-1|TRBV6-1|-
CASRGWGTEAFF
TGTGCCAGCAGGGGGTGGGGAACTGAAGCTTTCTTT
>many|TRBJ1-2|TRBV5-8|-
CASSPRGNYGYTF
TGTGCCAGCAGCCCTCGGGGGAACTATGGCTACACCTTC
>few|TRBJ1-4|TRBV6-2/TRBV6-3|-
CATGRATNEKLFF
TGTGCCACCGGAAGGGCAACAAATGAAAAACTGTTTTTT
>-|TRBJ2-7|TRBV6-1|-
CASRGWLHPEQYF
TGTGCCAGCAGAGGATGGTTACATCCCGAGCAGTACTTC
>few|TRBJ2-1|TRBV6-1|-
CASSRRAAEYNEQFF
TGTGCCAGCAGCCGTAGGGCAGCCGAATACAATGAGCAGTTCTTC
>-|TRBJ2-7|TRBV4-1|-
CASSQPTRGSYEQYF
TGCGCCAGCAGCCAACCGACTAGGGGCTCCTACGAGCAGTACTTC
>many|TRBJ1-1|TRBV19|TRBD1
CASSRQGETEAFF
TGTGCCAGTAGCCGACAGGGTGAGACTGAAGCTTTCTTT
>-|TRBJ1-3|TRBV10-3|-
CAIRADTATGNTIYF
TGTGCCATCAGGGCCGACACCGCGACAGGAAACACCATATATTTT
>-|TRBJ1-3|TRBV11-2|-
CASSLVGYWGNTIYF
TGTGCCAGCAGCTTAGTGGGTTACTGGGGGAACACCATATATTTT
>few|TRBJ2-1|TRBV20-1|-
CSAQTTRTYNEQFF
TGCAGTGCTCAAACGACAAGGACCTACAATGAGCAGTTCTTC
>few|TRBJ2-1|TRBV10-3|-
CAIRTGGPGDNEQFF
TGTGCCATCAGAACCGGGGGGCCGGGGGATAATGAGCAGTTCTTC
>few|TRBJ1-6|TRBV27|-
CASSFAGRNSPLHF
TGTGCCAGCAGTTTCGCAGGGCGCAATTCACCCCTCCACTTT
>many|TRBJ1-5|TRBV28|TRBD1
CASRLTTGTIYNQPQHF
TGTGCCAGCAGACTAACGACAGGGACGATATACAATCAGCCCCAGCATTTT
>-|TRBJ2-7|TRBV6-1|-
CASRARGEYEQYF
TGTGCCAGCAGGGCCAGGGGTGAATACGAGCAGTACTTC
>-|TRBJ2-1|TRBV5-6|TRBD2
CASSLISGGAHEQFF
TGTGCCAGCAGCCTTATTAGCGGGGGGGCCCATGAGCAGTTCTTC
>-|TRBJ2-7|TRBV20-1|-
CSARDLMVYEQYF
TGCAGTGCTAGAGATCTCATGGTCTACGAGCAGTACTTC
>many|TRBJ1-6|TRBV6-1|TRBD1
CASSLTGDFGNSPLHF
TGTGCCAGCAGTTTGACAGGGGATTTTGGAAATTCACCCCTCCACTTT
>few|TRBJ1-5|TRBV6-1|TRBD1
CASRTGGDNQPQHF
TGTGCCAGCAGAACAGGGGGGGACAATCAGCCCCAGCATTTT
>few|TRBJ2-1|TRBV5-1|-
CASSSLTQIQQFF
TGCGCCAGCAGCAGCCTCACCCAAATCCAGCAGTTCTTC
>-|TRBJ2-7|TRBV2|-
CASSVGGGLYEQYF
TGTGCCAGCAGTGTAGGGGGGGGCCTGTACGAGCAGTACTTC
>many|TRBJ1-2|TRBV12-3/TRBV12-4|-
CASRPGYQNYGYTF
TGTGCCAGCAGACCAGGGTACCAGAACTATGGCTACACCTTC
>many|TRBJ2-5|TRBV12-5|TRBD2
CASGPGLVALPGQETQYF
TGTGCTAGTGGTCCCGGACTAGTTGCCCTCCCGGGACAAGAGACCCAGTACTTC
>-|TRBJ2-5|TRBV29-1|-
CSVGALSGVETQYF
TGCAGCGTTGGAGCTTTGTCAGGGGTAGAGACCCAGTACTTC
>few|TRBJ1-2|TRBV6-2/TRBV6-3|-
CASSYSQGVNGYTF
TGTGCCAGCAGTTACTCGCAGGGTGTAAATGGCTACACCTTC